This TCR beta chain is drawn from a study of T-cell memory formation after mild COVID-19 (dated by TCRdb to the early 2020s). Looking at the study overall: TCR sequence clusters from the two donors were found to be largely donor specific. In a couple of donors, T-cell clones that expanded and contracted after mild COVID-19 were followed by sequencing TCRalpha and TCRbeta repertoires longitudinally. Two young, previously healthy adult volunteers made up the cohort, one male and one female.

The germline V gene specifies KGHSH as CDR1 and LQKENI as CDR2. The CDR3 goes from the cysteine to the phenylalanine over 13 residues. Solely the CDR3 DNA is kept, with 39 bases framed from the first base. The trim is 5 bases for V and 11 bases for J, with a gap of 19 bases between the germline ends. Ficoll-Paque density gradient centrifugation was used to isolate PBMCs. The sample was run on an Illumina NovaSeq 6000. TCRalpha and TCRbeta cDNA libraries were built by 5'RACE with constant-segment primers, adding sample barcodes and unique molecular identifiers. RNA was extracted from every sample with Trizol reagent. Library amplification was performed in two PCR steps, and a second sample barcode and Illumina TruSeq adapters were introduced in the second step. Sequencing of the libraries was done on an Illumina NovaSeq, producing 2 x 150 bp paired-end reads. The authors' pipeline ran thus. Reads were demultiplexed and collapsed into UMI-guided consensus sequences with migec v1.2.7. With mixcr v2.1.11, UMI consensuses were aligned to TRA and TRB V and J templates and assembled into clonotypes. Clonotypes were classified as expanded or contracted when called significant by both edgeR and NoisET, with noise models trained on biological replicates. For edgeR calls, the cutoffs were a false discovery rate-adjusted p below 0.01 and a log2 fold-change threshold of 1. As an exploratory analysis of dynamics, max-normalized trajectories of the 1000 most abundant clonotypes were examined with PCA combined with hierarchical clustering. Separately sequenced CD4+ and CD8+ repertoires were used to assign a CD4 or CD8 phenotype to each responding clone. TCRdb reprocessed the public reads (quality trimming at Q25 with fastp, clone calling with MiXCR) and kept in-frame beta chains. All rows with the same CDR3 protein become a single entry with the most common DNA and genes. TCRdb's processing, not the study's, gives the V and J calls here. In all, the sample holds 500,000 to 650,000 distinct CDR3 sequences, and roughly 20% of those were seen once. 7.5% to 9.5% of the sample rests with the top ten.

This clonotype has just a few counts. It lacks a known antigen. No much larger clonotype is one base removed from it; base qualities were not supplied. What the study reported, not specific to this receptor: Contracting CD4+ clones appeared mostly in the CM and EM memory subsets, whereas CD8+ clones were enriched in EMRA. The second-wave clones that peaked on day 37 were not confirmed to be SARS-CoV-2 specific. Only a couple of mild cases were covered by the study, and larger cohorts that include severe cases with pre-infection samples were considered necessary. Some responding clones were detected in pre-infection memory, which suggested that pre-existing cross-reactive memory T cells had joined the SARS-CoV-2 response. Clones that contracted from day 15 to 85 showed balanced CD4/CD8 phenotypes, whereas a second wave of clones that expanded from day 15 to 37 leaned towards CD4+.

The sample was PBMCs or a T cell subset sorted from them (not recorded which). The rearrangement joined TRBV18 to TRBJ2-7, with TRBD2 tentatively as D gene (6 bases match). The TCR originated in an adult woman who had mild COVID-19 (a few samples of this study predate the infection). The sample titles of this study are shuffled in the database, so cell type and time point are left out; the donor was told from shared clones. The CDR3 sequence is CASSREVEGEKYF. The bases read TGTGCCAGCTCAAGGGAGGTGGAAGGGGAGAAGTACTTC. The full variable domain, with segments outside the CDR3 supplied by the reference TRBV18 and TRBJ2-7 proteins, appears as NAGVMQNPRHLVRRRGQEARLRCSPMKGHSHVYWYRQLPEEGLKFMVYLQKENIIDESGMPKERFSAEFPKEGPSILRIQQVVRGDSAAYFCASSREVEGEKYFGPGTRLTVT.